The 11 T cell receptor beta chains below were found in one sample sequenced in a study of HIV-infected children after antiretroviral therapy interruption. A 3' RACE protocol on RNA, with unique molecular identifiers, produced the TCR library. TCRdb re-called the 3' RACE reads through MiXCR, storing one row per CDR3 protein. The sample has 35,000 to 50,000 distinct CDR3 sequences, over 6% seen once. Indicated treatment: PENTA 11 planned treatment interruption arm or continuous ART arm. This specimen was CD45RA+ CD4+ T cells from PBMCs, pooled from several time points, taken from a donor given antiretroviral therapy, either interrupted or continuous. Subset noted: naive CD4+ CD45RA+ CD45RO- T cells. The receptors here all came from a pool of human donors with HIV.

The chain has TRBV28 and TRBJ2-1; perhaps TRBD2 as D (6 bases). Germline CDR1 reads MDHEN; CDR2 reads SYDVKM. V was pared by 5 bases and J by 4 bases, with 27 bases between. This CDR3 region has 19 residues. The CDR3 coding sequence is TGTGCCAGCAGTGGATCGGACTACCAGCCGACCATTCTTTACAATGAGCAGTTCTTC. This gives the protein CASSGSDYQPTILYNEQFF.

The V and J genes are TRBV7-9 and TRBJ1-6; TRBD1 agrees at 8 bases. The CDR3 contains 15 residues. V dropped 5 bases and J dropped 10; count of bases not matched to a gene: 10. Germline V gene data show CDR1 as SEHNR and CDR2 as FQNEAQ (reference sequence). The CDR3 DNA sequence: TGTGCCAGCAGCAGTATGGACAGGGAAGGGTCACCCCTCCACTTT. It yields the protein CASSSMDREGSPLHF.

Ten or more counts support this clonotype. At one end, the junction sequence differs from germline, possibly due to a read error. The CDR3 spells CASSRRDWGATQYF. The CDR3 DNA reads TGTGCCAGCAGCCGCCGGGACTGGGGGGCCACCCAGTACTTT. The chain is built from TRBV4-2 and TRBJ2-5; D could derive from TRBD1 or TRBD2 (6 bases each). The CDR3 covers 14 residues. CDR1 and CDR2 (germline): LGHNA, YNFKEQ.

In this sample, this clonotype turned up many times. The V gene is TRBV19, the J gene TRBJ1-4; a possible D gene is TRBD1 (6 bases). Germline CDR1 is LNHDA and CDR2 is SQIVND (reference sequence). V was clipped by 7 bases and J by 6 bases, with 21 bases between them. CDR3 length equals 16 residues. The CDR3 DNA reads TGTGCCAGTACCCCCTACGGGGGGCGAATTGATGAAAAACTGTTTTTT. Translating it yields CASTPYGGRIDEKLFF.

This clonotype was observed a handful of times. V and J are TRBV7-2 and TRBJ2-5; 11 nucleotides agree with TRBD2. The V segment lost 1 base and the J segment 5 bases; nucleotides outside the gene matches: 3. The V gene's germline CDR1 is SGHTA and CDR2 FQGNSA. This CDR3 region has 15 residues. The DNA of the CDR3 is TGTGCCAGCAGCTTAGTAGCGGGGGGGCGGGAGACCCAGTACTTC. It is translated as CASSLVAGGRETQYF.

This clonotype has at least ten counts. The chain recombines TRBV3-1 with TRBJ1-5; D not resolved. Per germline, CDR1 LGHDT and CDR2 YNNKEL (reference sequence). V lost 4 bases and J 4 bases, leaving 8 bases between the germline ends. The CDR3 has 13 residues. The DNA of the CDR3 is TGTGCCAGCAGCCCGACCGGGAATCAGCCCCAGCATTTT. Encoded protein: CASSPTGNQPQHF. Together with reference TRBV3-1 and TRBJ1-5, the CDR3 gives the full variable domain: DTAVSQTPKYLVTQMGNDKSIKCEQNLGHDTMYWYKQDSKKFLKIMFSYNNKELIINETVPNRFSPKSPDKAHLNLHINSLELGDSAVYFCASSPTGNQPQHFGDGTRLSIL.

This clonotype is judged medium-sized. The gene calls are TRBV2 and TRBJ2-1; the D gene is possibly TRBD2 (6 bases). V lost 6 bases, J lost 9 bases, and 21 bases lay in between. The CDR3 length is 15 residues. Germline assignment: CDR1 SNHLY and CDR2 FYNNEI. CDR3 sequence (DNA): TGTGCCAGCAGCTTAGAGGACTGGGGGGATGCTGAGCAGTTCTTC. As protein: CASSLEDWGDAEQFF. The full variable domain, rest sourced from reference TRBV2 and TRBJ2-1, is EPEVTQTPSHQVTQMGQEVILRCVPISNHLYFYWYRQILGQKVEFLVSFYNNEISEKSEIFDDQFSVERPDGSNFTLKIRSTKLEDSAMYFCASSLEDWGDAEQFFGPGTRLTVL.

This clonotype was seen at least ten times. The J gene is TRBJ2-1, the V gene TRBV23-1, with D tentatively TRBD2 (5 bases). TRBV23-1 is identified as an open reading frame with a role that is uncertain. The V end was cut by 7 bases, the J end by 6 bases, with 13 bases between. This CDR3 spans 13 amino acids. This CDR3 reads CASTRNRGNEQFF. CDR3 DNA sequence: TGCGCCAGCACCCGTAATCGGGGCAATGAGCAGTTCTTC.

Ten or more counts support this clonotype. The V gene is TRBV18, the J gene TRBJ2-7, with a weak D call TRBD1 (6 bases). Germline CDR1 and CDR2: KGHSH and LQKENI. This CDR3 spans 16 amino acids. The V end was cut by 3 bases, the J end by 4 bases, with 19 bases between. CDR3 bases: TGTGCCAGCTCACCGAACCTACAGGGATCGGGGTACGAGCAGTACTTC. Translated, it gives CASSPNLQGSGYEQYF. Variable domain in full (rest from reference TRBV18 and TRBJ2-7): NAGVMQNPRHLVRRRGQEARLRCSPMKGHSHVYWYRQLPEEGLKFMVYLQKENIIDESGMPKERFSAEFPKEGPSILRIQQVVRGDSAAYFCASSPNLQGSGYEQYFGPGTRLTVT.

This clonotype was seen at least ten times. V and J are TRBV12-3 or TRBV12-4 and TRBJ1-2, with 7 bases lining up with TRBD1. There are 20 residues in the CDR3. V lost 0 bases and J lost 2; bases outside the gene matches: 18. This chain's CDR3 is CASSLATGTVSQGVNYGYTF. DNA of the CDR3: TGTGCCAGCAGTTTAGCCACAGGGACAGTCTCTCAGGGGGTAAACTATGGCTACACCTTC.

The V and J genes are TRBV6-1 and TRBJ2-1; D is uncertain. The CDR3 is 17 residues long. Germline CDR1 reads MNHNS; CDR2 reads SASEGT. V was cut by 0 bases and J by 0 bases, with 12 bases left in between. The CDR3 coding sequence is TGTGCCAGCAGTGAAGCCTGGCGGATTGGCTCCTACAATGAGCAGTTCTTC. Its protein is CASSEAWRIGSYNEQFF.